The clone carrying this TCR beta chain was counted at least ten times. The data derive from a study of early T cells in non-severe SARS-CoV-2 infection. TCRdb reprocessed the 5' RACE reads with MiXCR, giving one entry per CDR3 protein. The table records approximately 56,000 distinct CDR3 sequences, roughly a tenth of them present only once. This CDR3 region has 16 residues. After removal of 2 bases from V and 10 bases from J, the junction contained 9 bases not matched to a gene. The V gene's germline CDR1 is LNHNV and CDR2 YYDKDF (reference sequence). The specimen sequenced was whole blood. The TCR sequence derives from an adult who was a healthcare worker with PCR-confirmed SARS-CoV-2 infection or an uninfected control (not recorded which). The gene calls are TRBV15 and TRBJ2-3; 13 bases are a match to TRBD2. The CDR3 coding sequence is TGTGCCACCAGCAGACCCGGACTAGCGGGAGTGAGTGCGCAGTATTTT. This codes for CATSRPGLAGVSAQYF.